The table lists the clone carrying this T cell receptor (beta chain) with a few counts. The sample originates from a study of T cells of healthy individuals. Each CDR3 protein gets one entry after TCRdb re-called the 5' RACE reads with MiXCR. Seen here are about 53,000 distinct CDR3 sequences, 14% to 15% observed once, and the top ten hold around 15%. This sequence originates from a human donor in good health.

The chain's CDR3 is CASRASGQETQYF. CDR3 sequence (DNA): TGTGCCAGCAGGGCTAGCGGGCAAGAGACCCAGTACTTC. The chain combines TRBV6-1 with TRBJ2-5; TRBD2 matches 8 bases. The germline CDR1 and CDR2 sequences are MNHNS and SASEGT. V lost 6 bases, J lost 2 bases, and 2 bases stayed unmatched. The CDR3 has 13 residues.